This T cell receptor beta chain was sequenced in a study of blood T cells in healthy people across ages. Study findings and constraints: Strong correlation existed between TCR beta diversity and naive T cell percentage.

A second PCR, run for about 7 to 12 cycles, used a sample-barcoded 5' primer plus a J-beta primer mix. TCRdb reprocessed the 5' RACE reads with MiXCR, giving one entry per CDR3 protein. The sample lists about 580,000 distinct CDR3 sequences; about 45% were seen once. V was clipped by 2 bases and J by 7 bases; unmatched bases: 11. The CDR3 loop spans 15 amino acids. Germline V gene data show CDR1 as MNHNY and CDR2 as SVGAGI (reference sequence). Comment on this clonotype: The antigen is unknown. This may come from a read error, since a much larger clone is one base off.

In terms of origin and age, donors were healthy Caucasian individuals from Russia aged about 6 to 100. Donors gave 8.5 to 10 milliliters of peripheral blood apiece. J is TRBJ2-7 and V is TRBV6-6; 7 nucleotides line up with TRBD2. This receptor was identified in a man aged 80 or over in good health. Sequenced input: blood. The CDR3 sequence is CASSYDLGGYNEQYF. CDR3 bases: TGTGCCAGCAGTTACGACCTGGGGGGGTACAATGAGCAGTACTTC.